These 20 T cell receptor beta chains were sequenced from one sample in a study of blood T cell repertoires in COVID-19. The protocol was immunoSEQ multiplex PCR, while the TCRdb copy is restricted to in-frame clones and leaves out a portion. The table lists 150,000 to 200,000 clones, about 90% of them singletons, with less than 1.5% in the top ten. The sample taken for sequencing was PBMCs or T cells enriched from blood (not recorded which). These receptor sequences come from a human donor with acute COVID-19. The donor label of this sample is uncertain.

This rearrangement joins TRBV12-3 or TRBV12-4 to TRBJ1-4; 7 bases fit TRBD1. Losses at the gene ends were 6 bases for V and 8 bases for J; bases not matched to a gene: 6. The CDR3 length is 13 residues. The CDR3 sequence: CASSQGVGEKLFF. Here the CDR3 DNA reads TGTGCCAGCAGCCAGGGGGTAGGAGAAAAACTGTTTTTT.

V is TRBV11-1 and J is TRBJ1-6; D uncertain. Looked up from germline, CDR1 is SGHAT and CDR2 is FQDESV (reference sequence). The CDR3 runs 15 residues. The V end was cut by 5 bases, the J end by 0 bases, with 8 bases between. The CDR3 DNA reads TGTGCCAGCAGCACGCTGAGCTCCTATAATTCACCCCTCCACTTT. Translated: CASSTLSSYNSPLHF. Together with reference TRBV11-1 and TRBJ1-6, the CDR3 gives the full variable domain: EAEVAQSPRYKITEKSQAVAFWCDPISGHATLYWYRQILGQGPELLVQFQDESVVDDSQLPKDRFSAERLKGVDSTLKIQPAELGDSAMYLCASSTLSSYNSPLHFGNGTRLTVT.

The chain employs TRBV5-1 and TRBJ1-2; 8 bases are a match to TRBD1. This CDR3 region has 16 residues. Germline CDR1 is SGHRS and CDR2 is YFSETQ. J was trimmed by 8 bases and V by 0 bases; bases with no gene match: 12. The CDR3 DNA sequence: TGCGCCAGCAGCTTGGATACAACAGGGGGGAAGGGAGGCTACACCTTC. It yields the protein CASSLDTTGGKGGYTF.

V gene TRBV13 combines with J gene TRBJ2-5; D call uncertain. V was trimmed by 4 bases and J by 5 bases, leaving 14 bases between them. Germline CDR1 and CDR2: PRHDT and FYEKMQ (reference sequence). CDR3 size: 14 residues. The CDR3 nucleotides read TGTGCCAGCAGCTCACCGGGTCTGAGGGAGACCCAGTACTTC. This gives the protein CASSSPGLRETQYF.

The rearrangement uses TRBV9 and TRBJ1-1; perhaps TRBD1 as D (6 bases). CDR1 is SGDLS and CDR2 is YYNGEE in the germline V gene. V was pared by 0 bases and J by 10 bases, with 10 bases between. CDR3 length: 12 amino acids. DNA for the CDR3: TGTGCCAGCAGCGTAGCAGGGGCCGTAGCTTTCTTT. Translating it yields CASSVAGAVAFF. Variable domain in full (rest from reference TRBV9 and TRBJ1-1): DSGVTQTPKHLITATGQRVTLRCSPRSGDLSVYWYQQSLDQGLQFLIQYYNGEERAKGNILERFSAQQFPDLHSELNLSSLELGDSALYFCASSVAGAVAFFGQGTRLTVV.

The gene calls are TRBV19 and TRBJ1-1; 8 positions agree with TRBD1. CDR3 length: 13 residues. V lost 5 bases and J lost 7; bases outside the gene matches: 6. CDR1 and CDR2 (germline): LNHDA, SQIVND (reference sequence). CDR3 nucleotide sequence: TGTGCCAGTAGTCCGCAGGGGGCGGTTGAAGCTTTCTTT. Its translation: CASSPQGAVEAFF. Full variable domain (remainder filled in from reference TRBV19 and TRBJ1-1): DGGITQSPKYLFRKEGQNVTLSCEQNLNHDAMYWYRQDPGQGLRLIYYSQIVNDFQKGDIAEGYSVSREKKESFPLTVTSAQKNPTAFYLCASSPQGAVEAFFGQGTRLTVV.

V is TRBV14 and J is TRBJ1-2; TRBD1 aligns across 10 bases. Germline-derived CDR1 and CDR2 are SGHDN and FVKESK. J was trimmed by 6 bases and V by 5 bases; bases with no gene match: 9. The CDR3 has 15 amino acids. The CDR3 DNA reads as TGTGCCAGCAGCGCGCGGGACAGGGGTGGAAATGGCTACACCTTC. Amino acids: CASSARDRGGNGYTF.

The genes are TRBV18 and TRBJ1-2, with D hard to call. Trimming left V 1 base short and J 8 bases short, with 11 bases between. CDR1 and CDR2 from the germline V gene are KGHSH and LQKENI. The CDR3 loop spans 13 amino acids. The CDR3 protein is CASSPQTSGGYTF. In DNA form, the CDR3 reads TGTGCCAGCTCACCACAAACGTCAGGCGGCTACACCTTC.

For this clone: This sample also contains other DNA sequences that code for the same CDR3. The gene calls are TRBV3-1 (or the pseudogene TRBV3-2) and TRBJ2-3; possibly TRBD2 for D (7 bases). V lost 1 base to trimming and J lost 4 bases, with 12 bases between them. Germline lookup yields CDR1 LGHDT and CDR2 YNNKEL (reference sequence). The CDR3 length is 15 residues. This CDR3 is CASSQVSGGADTQYF. The DNA of the CDR3 is TGTGCCAGCAGCCAAGTCTCGGGGGGCGCAGATACGCAGTATTTT.

The chain joins TRBV6-5 to TRBJ2-1; a weak D match, TRBD1 (5 bases). Germline values: CDR1 MNHEY, CDR2 SVGAGI. The V and J ends lost 2 bases and 4 bases respectively, with 6 bases between them. There are 13 residues in the CDR3. In DNA, the CDR3 is TGTGCCAGCAGTTACGGGGCGTACAATGAGCAGTTCTTC. Its translation is CASSYGAYNEQFF.

This clone was seen just once. This chain links TRBV11-1 with TRBJ2-5, with D possibly TRBD2 on 5 matching bases. The CDR3 contains 13 residues. Trimming took off 5 bases at V and 5 bases at J, with 12 bases between the two ends. CDR1 and CDR2 from the germline V gene are SGHAT and FQDESV (reference sequence). CDR3 loop: CASSRRRTETQYF. Here the CDR3 DNA reads TGTGCCAGCAGCCGAAGGAGGACGGAGACCCAGTACTTC.

V gene TRBV12-3 or TRBV12-4 combines with J gene TRBJ2-1; D is uncertain. V dropped 3 bases and J dropped 12 bases, with 12 bases sitting between them. The length of the CDR3 is 12 residues. The CDR3 DNA sequence: TGTGCCAGCAGTTTTCGACTCCTAGGGCAGTTCTTC. The encoded protein is CASSFRLLGQFF.

The chain employs TRBV6-2 or TRBV6-3 and TRBJ2-7; TRBD1 is a possible D gene (6 bases). CDR1 and CDR2 (germline): MNHEY, SVGEGT. Trimming stripped 5 bases from V and 3 bases from J, with 14 bases between. This CDR3 is 14 amino acids long. The chain's CDR3 is CASSAARGYYEQYF. In nucleotides, the CDR3 is TGTGCCAGCAGTGCAGCCAGGGGCTACTACGAGCAGTACTTC.

The chain links TRBV4-2 to TRBJ2-7; D remains ambiguous. The CDR3 covers 14 residues. Germline assignment: CDR1 LGHNA and CDR2 YNFKEQ. V lost 0 bases and J lost 2, with 8 bases in between. The CDR3 coding sequence is TGTGCCAGCAGCCAAGATCCACTTGCCTACGAGCAGTACTTC. This gives the protein CASSQDPLAYEQYF.

The chain joins TRBV9 to TRBJ1-4, with 8 positions matching TRBD1. With 2 bases clipped from V and 0 bases from J, the junction kept 3 bases outside the gene matches. Germline CDR1 and CDR2: SGDLS and YYNGEE. The CDR3 covers 16 residues. In nucleotides, the CDR3 is TGTGCCAGCAGCGTCGGACAGGGCGCAACTAATGAAAAACTGTTTTTT. This gives the protein CASSVGQGATNEKLFF.

The rearrangement uses TRBV5-4 and TRBJ2-3, with 9 positions matching TRBD2. The CDR3 has 16 amino acids. From germline, CDR1 is SGHNT and CDR2 YYREEE (reference sequence). With 0 bases clipped from V and 4 bases from J, the junction kept 6 bases outside the gene matches. In DNA form, the CDR3 reads TGTGCCAGCAGCTTGGCGCGGGGGGGGCAGGCAGATACGCAGTATTTT. Translation gives CASSLARGGQADTQYF.

The chain carries TRBV18 and TRBJ2-3; 9 nucleotides agree with TRBD1. The V gene end was trimmed by 3 bases and the J gene end by 4 bases; junction bases not matched to a gene: 2. The length of the CDR3 is 14 residues. Germline V gene sequence: CDR1 KGHSH, CDR2 LQKENI. CDR3 sequence (DNA): TGTGCCAGCTCACCGGGACAGGGTCCAGATACGCAGTATTTT. It translates to CASSPGQGPDTQYF.

The chain links TRBV10-1 to TRBJ2-1, with D tentatively TRBD1 (6 bases). CDR1 and CDR2 (germline): WNHNN, SYGVQD (reference sequence). The CDR3 totals 16 residues. V shed 0 bases and J shed 3 bases, with 12 bases lying between them. Written as DNA, the CDR3 is TGCGCCAGCAGTGAGTCGGGACCACAGGGCTACAATGAGCAGTTCTTC. This sequence encodes CASSESGPQGYNEQFF.

The chain is built from TRBV12-3 or TRBV12-4 and TRBJ2-4; maybe TRBD2 (5 bases). The CDR3 loop spans 12 amino acids. V was trimmed by 3 bases and J by 6 bases, leaving 6 bases between them. CDR3 amino acids: CASSLAGNIQYF. CDR3 in DNA: TGTGCCAGCAGTTTGGCGGGAAACATTCAGTACTTC.

This chain joins TRBV9 and TRBJ1-1, with a weak D call TRBD1 (5 bases). The CDR3 contains 15 residues. Germline V lookup: CDR1 SGDLS, CDR2 YYNGEE. Trimming removed 4 bases at V and 4 bases at J, with 17 bases between. DNA for the CDR3: TGTGCCAGCAGCAGGGGCGTAGAGATAGGCACTGAAGCTTTCTTT. Protein product: CASSRGVEIGTEAFF.